The TCR beta chain described here comes from a study of T-cell memory formation after mild COVID-19. MiXCR, run by TCRdb on the 5' RACE reads, gives a single entry per CDR3 protein. The sample lists about 82,000 distinct CDR3 sequences; around 13% were seen once. The V gene's germline CDR1 is SGHAT and CDR2 FQNNGV. The CDR3 runs 14 residues. Trimming removed 2 bases from V and 5 bases from J; junction bases left unmatched: 4. The sample taken for sequencing was PBMCs or a T cell subset sorted from them (not recorded which). The rearrangement joins TRBV11-2 to TRBJ2-5; TRBD2 matches at 8 bases. This clonotype was sampled from a man between 18 and 29 years old who had mild COVID-19 (a few samples of this study predate the infection). Cell type and time point are not known. CDR3 residues: CASSLSTGGETQYF. CDR3 bases: TGTGCCAGCAGCTTAAGTACGGGGGGGGAGACCCAGTACTTC.